The TCR beta chain under discussion was sequenced for a study of cytomegalovirus exposure and HLA in healthy donors. The PCR contained 60 Vbeta and 13 Jbeta primers. Using immunoSEQ multiplex PCR, the repertoire was profiled, and TCRdb retains in-frame clones only, with some absent. Found here are under 150,000 clones, 70% to 85% of them singletons; the top ten hold 2% to 3%. The germline gives CDR1 SEHNR, CDR2 FQNEAQ (reference sequence). This CDR3 has 16 amino acids. With 1 base removed from V and 3 bases from J, the gap between germline ends came to 15 bases. The chain uses TRBV7-9 and TRBJ1-1; a possible D gene is TRBD1 (5 bases). The sequence came from a man between 50 and 59 years old in good health and CMV-seronegative. Sequenced input: PBMCs. The CDR3 coding sequence is TGTGCCAGCAGCTTAGGGGTGTGGGGCGGATACACTGAAGCTTTCTTT. Translating it yields CASSLGVWGGYTEAFF.